This is a list of T cell receptor beta chains from one sample in a study of blood T cells in healthy people across ages. From the 5' RACE reads, TCRdb called clonotypes with MiXCR, one entry per CDR3 protein. Of over 1,500,000 distinct CDR3 sequences listed, around 42% are singletons. The material sequenced was blood. The receptors here all came from a human donor in good health. The CDR3 runs from the conserved cysteine through the conserved F or W. A D gene is named only where the DNA matches it firmly. Some rows mark clone size as missing; the rest say once, few, many or name a class of expanded clone.

j_gene,v_gene,d_gene,abundance,CDR3aa,CDR3nt
TRBJ1-6,TRBV4-1,TRBD1,.,CASSRDNRGTPRYRSPLHF,TGCGCCAGCAGCCGCGACAACAGGGGGACTCCACGCTATCGTTCACCCCTCCACTTT
TRBJ2-1,TRBV20-1,.,.,CSARFWGYEQFF,TGCAGTGCTAGATTCTGGGGATATGAGCAGTTCTTC
TRBJ2-7,TRBV6-1,.,.,CASSGIRYEQYF,TGTGCCAGCAGTGGGATAAGATACGAGCAGTACTTC
TRBJ2-6,TRBV6-2/TRBV6-3,.,.,CASSYAGPPSGANVQTF,TGTGCCAGCAGTTACGCAGGCCCTCCCTCTGGGGCCAACGTCCAGACTTTC
TRBJ2-7,TRBV11-2,.,.,CASSRYKGTMAYEQYF,TGTGCCAGCAGCCGCTACAAGGGCACCATGGCCTACGAGCAGTACTTC
TRBJ2-5,TRBV6-1,.,.,CASSPAGQGPTRGQQETQYF,TGTGCCAGCAGTCCCGCTGGGCAGGGCCCGACACGGGGACAACAAGAGACCCAGTACTTC
TRBJ1-2,TRBV7-2,TRBD1,.,CASSPPRGSYGYTF,TGTGCCAGCAGCCCTCCCAGGGGGAGCTATGGCTACACCTTC
TRBJ1-1,TRBV10-3,.,.,CAISPGSSEAFF,TGTGCCATCAGCCCAGGGAGTTCTGAAGCTTTCTTT
TRBJ2-7,TRBV12-3/TRBV12-4,TRBD1,few,CASNPYGTGIHEQYF,TGTGCCAGCAATCCGTACGGGACAGGGATACACGAGCAGTACTTC
TRBJ1-2,TRBV10-3,.,.,CAISQGLPNYGYTF,TGTGCCATCAGCCAGGGCTTACCAAACTATGGCTACACCTTC
TRBJ2-5,TRBV4-2,TRBD1,few,CASSQRTDRGQTQYF,TGTGCCAGCAGCCAAAGAACGGACAGGGGACAGACCCAGTACTTC
TRBJ2-3,TRBV7-2,TRBD2,few,CASRLTSGGTADTQYF,TGTGCCAGCAGGTTAACTAGCGGGGGAACGGCAGATACGCAGTATTTT
TRBJ2-5,TRBV7-8,.,.,CASSFFEAQTQYF,TGTGCCAGCAGCTTTTTTGAGGCGCAGACCCAGTACTTC
TRBJ2-3,TRBV7-3,TRBD2,few,CASSLRVAGGTDTQYF,TGTGCCAGCAGCCTTAGGGTAGCGGGGGGCACAGATACGCAGTATTTT
TRBJ1-1,TRBV12-3/TRBV12-4,.,.,CASRVGRQNTEAFF,TGTGCCAGCAGGGTGGGACGGCAGAACACTGAAGCTTTCTTT
TRBJ1-2,TRBV20-1,.,.,CSAYIRGTGYGYTF,TGCAGTGCTTATATAAGGGGAACAGGCTATGGCTACACCTTC
TRBJ2-7,TRBV6-2/TRBV6-3,.,few,CASSKTVSSYEQYF,TGTGCCAGCAGTAAGACAGTCAGCTCCTACGAGCAGTACTTC
TRBJ2-4,TRBV4-3,.,once,CASSQVVMANHGQTTEQYF,TGCGCCAGCAGCCAAGTGGTTATGGCGAACCACGGGCAGACTACTGAGCAGTACTTC
TRBJ2-5,TRBV29-1,TRBD1,.,CSVPGQGFETQYF,TGCAGCGTCCCGGGACAGGGTTTTGAGACCCAGTACTTC
TRBJ1-2,TRBV7-9,.,.,CASSSQLTRRGYGYTF,TGTGCCAGCAGCAGCCAATTGACACGACGGGGCTATGGCTACACCTTC
TRBJ1-6,TRBV2,.,.,CASTGDRGSPLHF,TGTGCCAGCACTGGGGACCGCGGTTCACCCCTCCACTTT
TRBJ2-7,TRBV20-1,.,.,CSARSPRREDYEQYF,TGCAGTGCTAGATCCCCCAGAAGGGAAGACTACGAGCAGTACTTC
TRBJ2-5,TRBV5-1,TRBD2,few,CASSPDLGGQETQYF,TGCGCCAGCAGCCCGGACCTGGGGGGGCAAGAGACCCAGTACTTC
TRBJ2-7,TRBV20-1,TRBD2,.,CSALELGLAYYEQYF,TGCAGTGCTCTAGAGCTGGGACTAGCCTATTACGAGCAGTACTTC